The T cell receptor (beta chain) under discussion was sequenced for a study of shared clonotypes between healthy human individuals. Background on the study: CD4 naive and memory got three plates each, CD8 naive two, CD8 memory one. Whole-study results and caveats: Tissue TCR repertoires likely differ from these blood-only repertoires. Since donors were few, the genetic and exposure-history diversity represented was limited.

Using immunoSEQ multiplex PCR, the repertoire was profiled, and TCRdb retains in-frame clones only, with some absent. This sample has around 1.1 million clones, with approximately 75% found just once. This clone was detected only a few times. Antigen: not known. Donors, healthy HIV-negative adults, lacked recent acute infections or vaccinations. Sequenced input: memory CD4+ T cells from PBMCs. Subset meaning: CD45RA-negative fraction. The receptor comes from a man aged 18 to 35 in good health. Some clones in this sample may be carry-over from other donors' samples.

The CDR3 nucleotides read TGTGCCAGCAGCACAGGGACAAGGGAGACCCAGTACTTC. It encodes CASSTGTRETQYF. The chain carries TRBV5-4 and TRBJ2-5, with D possibly TRBD1 on 6 matching bases. V was shortened by 4 bases and J by 5 bases, with 12 bases between the two germline ends. This CDR3 spans 13 amino acids. The V gene's germline CDR1 is SGHNT and CDR2 YYREEE (reference sequence).